This TCR beta chain was recorded in a study of CD8 T cells in Susac syndrome. Study-wide results and limits: In Susac patients, clonal expansion was not detected in CD4+ cells.

Random hexamers primed reverse transcription of about 0.5 to 1 ug RNA. Amplification of TCR beta CDR3 used immunoSEQ multiplex PCR across 54 Vbeta and 13 Jbeta. MiXCR, applied by TCRdb to the immunoSEQ multiplex PCR reads, yields one record per CDR3 protein. The table lists some 170,000 distinct CDR3 sequences, roughly 94% of them singletons. CD8+ and CD4+ T cells from blood underwent TCR beta sequencing, which was carried out in a high-throughput format. About this clonotype itself: The antigen is unknown.

The CDR3 covers 13 residues. Germline assignment: CDR1 DFQATT and CDR2 SNEGSKA (reference sequence). V lost 8 bases to trimming and J lost 7 bases; unmatched junction nucleotides: 8. The chain links TRBV20-1 to TRBJ2-2; 9 positions match TRBD1. The receptor was isolated from a human donor with Susac syndrome. Material for sequencing was CD4+ T cells from PBMCs. CDR3 in amino acids: CSTGGRTSGELFF. The CDR3 DNA sequence: TGCAGTACAGGGGGCAGAACGAGCGGGGAGCTGTTTTTT.